The entry below gives a single T cell receptor (beta chain) sequence along with its context. Enrollment of patients from Seattle took place during active infection, with longitudinal follow-up. The data belong to a study of blood T cell repertoires in COVID-19. The wider study: The United States, Italy and Spain were the sources of the acute and convalescent COVID-19 samples.

Repertoires were generated with immunoSEQ multiplex PCR, while TCRdb's copy carries only in-frame clones and drops some. The sample includes approximately 170,000 clones, approximately 84% of them seen just once. This CDR3 is built from 13 residues. The germline gives CDR1 MNHEY, CDR2 SMNVEV (reference sequence). The ends were cut back, 8 bases at V and 3 bases at J, with 13 bases in the middle. Material: peripheral blood. The sequence was collected from a woman over 75 with COVID-19, enrolled during active disease. The chain combines TRBV27 with TRBJ1-1; no clear D gene. CDR3 DNA: TGTGCCAGCGGGTTGGAGGGTGACACTGAAGCTTTCTTT. Translated, it gives CASGLEGDTEAFF.